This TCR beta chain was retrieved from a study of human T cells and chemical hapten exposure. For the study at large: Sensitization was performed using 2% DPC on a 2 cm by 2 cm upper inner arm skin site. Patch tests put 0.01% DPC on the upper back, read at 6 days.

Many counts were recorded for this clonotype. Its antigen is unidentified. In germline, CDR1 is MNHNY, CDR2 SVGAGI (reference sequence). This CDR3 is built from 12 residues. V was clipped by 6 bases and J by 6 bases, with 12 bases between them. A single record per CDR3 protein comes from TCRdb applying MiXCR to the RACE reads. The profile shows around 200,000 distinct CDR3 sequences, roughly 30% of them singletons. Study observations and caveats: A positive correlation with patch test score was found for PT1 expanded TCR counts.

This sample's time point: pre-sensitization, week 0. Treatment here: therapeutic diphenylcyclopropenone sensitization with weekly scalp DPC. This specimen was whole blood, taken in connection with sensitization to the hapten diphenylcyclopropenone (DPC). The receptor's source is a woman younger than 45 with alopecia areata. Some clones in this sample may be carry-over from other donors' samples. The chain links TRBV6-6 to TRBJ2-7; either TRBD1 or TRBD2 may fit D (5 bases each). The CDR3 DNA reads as TGTGCCAGCAGCCAGACAGCGGTCGAGCAGTACTTC. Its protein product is CASSQTAVEQYF.